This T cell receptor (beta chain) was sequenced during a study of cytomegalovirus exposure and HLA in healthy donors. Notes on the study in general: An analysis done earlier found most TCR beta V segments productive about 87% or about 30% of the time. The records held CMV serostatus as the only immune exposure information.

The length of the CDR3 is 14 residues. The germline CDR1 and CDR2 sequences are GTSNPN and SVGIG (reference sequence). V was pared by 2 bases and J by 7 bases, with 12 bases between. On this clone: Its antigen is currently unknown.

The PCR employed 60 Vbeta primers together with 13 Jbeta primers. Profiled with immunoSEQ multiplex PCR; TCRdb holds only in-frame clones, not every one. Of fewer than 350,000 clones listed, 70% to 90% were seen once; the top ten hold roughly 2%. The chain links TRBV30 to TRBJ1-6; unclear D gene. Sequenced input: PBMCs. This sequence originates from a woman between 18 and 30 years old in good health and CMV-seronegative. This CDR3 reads CAWSSEGPNSPLHF. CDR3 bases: TGTGCCTGGAGTTCTGAGGGTCCGAATTCACCCCTCCACTTT.